A selection of T cell receptor beta chains follows, all from one sample in a study of blood T cell repertoires in COVID-19. TCRdb's table, derived via immunoSEQ multiplex PCR, lists solely in-frame clones and lacks some. The sample records 410,000 or so clones, roughly 85% being singletons. What was sequenced was peripheral blood. These receptors were collected from a woman aged 25 to 45 with active or convalescent COVID-19. The CDR3 runs from the conserved cysteine through the conserved F or W. A D gene is named only where the DNA matches it firmly. Size is stated for part of the rows, as once, few or many counts, or as a class when the clone is expanded.

V gene	CDR3 length	clone size	D gene	J gene	CDR3 DNA	CDR3 protein
TRBV7-9	17	-	TRBD2	TRBJ2-1	TGTGCCAGCAGCCCACTGAGCGGGGGGGCCAAATACAATGAGCAGTTCTTC	CASSPLSGGAKYNEQFF
TRBV5-1	14	once	TRBD2	TRBJ2-7	TGCGCCAGCAGCGTACTAGCGGGGGGCTACGAGCAGTACTTC	CASSVLAGGYEQYF
TRBV7-5	15	once	-	TRBJ2-7	TGTGTCAGAAGCCCCAGGGGAGGGAAGCTATACGAGCAGTACTTC	CVRSPRGGKLYEQYF
TRBV11-2	15	-	-	TRBJ1-4	TGTGCCAGCAGCGGACGAGCCGGCAGGGGATGGGAACTGTTTTTT	CASSGRAGRGWELFF
TRBV29-1	15	-	TRBD1	TRBJ2-2	TGCAGCGGGGTTACAGGGGGAGTGGGCACCGGGGAGCTGTTTTTT	CSGVTGGVGTGELFF
TRBV6-1	14	-	TRBD1	TRBJ1-2	TGTGCCAGCAGTGAATTGGACAGGGGCGAAGGCTACACCTTC	CASSELDRGEGYTF
TRBV2	15	-	-	TRBJ1-5	TGTGCCAGCGCGGAAGGGGTTCTTAGCAATCAGCCCCAGCATTTT	CASAEGVLSNQPQHF
TRBV5-1	16	-	TRBD1	TRBJ1-6	TGCGCCAGCAGCTCGGATGGACAGGGTATGAATTCACCCCTCCACTTT	CASSSDGQGMNSPLHF
TRBV19	16	-	-	TRBJ1-1	TGTGCCAGTAGTATGGGTAGGGGATCCCCTCATTCTGAAGCTTTCTTT	CASSMGRGSPHSEAFF
TRBV11-2	20	-	TRBD2	TRBJ2-7	TGTGCCAGCAGCTTAGACGGACTAGCGGGGGAGAAAGAAGGAGTCTACGAGCAGTACTTC	CASSLDGLAGEKEGVYEQYF
TRBV19	13	few	-	TRBJ1-3	TGTGCCAGTAGCCAGGGTGCTGGAAACACCATATATTTT	CASSQGAGNTIYF
TRBV3-1/TRBV3-2	13	-	-	TRBJ1-2	TGTGCCAGCAGCCGGGACTTTGACTATGGCTACACCTTC	CASSRDFDYGYTF
TRBV4-1	15	once	TRBD1	TRBJ2-5	TGCGCCAGCAGCCACCTCCAGGGGGTGCAGGAGACCCAGTACTTC	CASSHLQGVQETQYF
TRBV3-1/TRBV3-2	16	-	TRBD2	TRBJ2-7	TGTGCCAGCAGCCACGGAGGGGGACTAGTCCCTATCGAGCAGTACTTC	CASSHGGGLVPIEQYF
TRBV4-2	18	-	-	TRBJ1-5	TGTGCCAGCAGCCAAGCGGGTTTGACGGGGGACGGCAATCAGCCCCAGCATTTT	CASSQAGLTGDGNQPQHF
TRBV9	22	-	TRBD2	TRBJ2-3	TGTGCCAGCAGCGACCGAAGCCCTGGGACTAGCGGCCGGTGGGTACGTACAGATACGCAGTATTTT	CASSDRSPGTSGRWVRTDTQYF
TRBV11-3	16	-	TRBD2	TRBJ2-2	TGTGCCAGCAGCTCCCCTTCTAGCGGTGAAGCCGGGGAGCTGTTTTTT	CASSSPSSGEAGELFF
TRBV7-6	13	-	TRBD1	TRBJ2-1	TGTGCCAGCATTTCACAGGGGTGGAATGAGCAGTTCTTC	CASISQGWNEQFF
TRBV4-2	16	few	-	TRBJ2-7	TGTGCCAGCAGCCATGAAGCGGGCCACGGGCAGAGGGAGCAGTACTTC	CASSHEAGHGQREQYF
TRBV2	15	-	-	TRBJ1-1	TGTGCCAGCAGGAAAGACAGGTTCATGAACACTGAAGCTTTCTTT	CASRKDRFMNTEAFF
TRBV18	14	-	TRBD1	TRBJ1-2	TGTGCCAGCTCACGACAGGGCAATAACTATGGCTACACCTTC	CASSRQGNNYGYTF
TRBV29-1	10	once	-	TRBJ2-1	TGCAGCGTTAGCGGAGAGATGGAGTTCTTC	CSVSGEMEFF
TRBV19	11	-	-	TRBJ2-7	TGTGCCAGCGGGTTCGCCTACGAGCAGTACTTC	CASGFAYEQYF